One and the same sample provided the 20 T cell receptor beta chains below, sequenced in a study of response to subunit inactivated influenza vaccine. TCRdb re-derived calls from the RT-PCR reads in MiXCR, one entry per CDR3 protein. The table has about 170,000 distinct CDR3 sequences, approximately 12% seen once; the top ten hold 25% to 35%. A further study also used this sample, focusing on T cells expressing NK-cell markers. That study reports: 5'RACE template switching with UMIs generated TCR beta cDNA.

This specimen was CD8+ T cells sorted from PBMCs, taken 12 days after vaccination. Every receptor here comes from a man aged 45-60 years who received an inactivated influenza vaccine.

This clonotype was observed a few times. The V and J genes are TRBV7-8 and TRBJ2-3; 8 nucleotides align to TRBD2. CDR3 size: 16 residues. The germline V gene encodes CDR1 SGHVS and CDR2 FQNEAQ. The V and J ends lost 5 bases and 0 bases, in that order; junction bases with no gene match: 7. DNA for the CDR3: TGTGCCAGCAGCCCTTCGGCTAGCGGGAGCACAGATACGCAGTATTTT. As protein: CASSPSASGSTDTQYF. The full variable domain, with the rest looked up from reference TRBV7-8 and TRBJ2-3, is GAGVSQSPRYKVAKRGQDVALRCDPISGHVSLFWYQQALGQGPEFLTYFQNEAQLDKSGLPSDRFFAERPEGSVSTLKIQRTQQEDSAVYLCASSPSASGSTDTQYFGPGTRLTVL.

This clonotype was seen repeatedly, ten times or more. The chain employs TRBV20-1 and TRBJ1-1; possibly TRBD1 for D (6 bases). The length of the CDR3 is 14 residues. Between the trimmed V and J ends, which lost 8 bases and 0 bases, there was a span of 16 bases. The germline V gene encodes CDR1 DFQATT and CDR2 SNEGSKA (reference sequence). DNA for the CDR3: TGCAGTCCAATACAGGGAACAATGAACACTGAAGCTTTCTTT. Its protein is CSPIQGTMNTEAFF.

This clonotype appeared many times. This chain's CDR3 is CATSQMGLTQYF. CDR3 in DNA: TGTGCCACCAGCCAGATGGGGTTGACGCAGTATTTT. The J gene is TRBJ2-3, the V gene TRBV24-1, with D uncertain. This CDR3 spans 12 amino acids. CDR1 KGHDR and CDR2 SFDVKD come from the germline V gene. V was trimmed by 7 bases and J by 9 bases, leaving 13 bases between them.

A few counts support this clonotype. The V and J genes are TRBV7-8 and TRBJ2-3, with 10 bases aligning to TRBD2. In germline, CDR1 is SGHVS, CDR2 FQNEAQ. This CDR3 contains 16 residues. V gave up 5 bases and J gave up 6 bases; unmatched junction bases: 11. The CDR3 reads CASSPSPGTSDDTQYF. The CDR3 DNA reads TGTGCCAGCAGCCCTAGTCCCGGGACTAGCGACGATACGCAGTATTTT.

This clonotype was observed a single time. V and J are TRBV2 and TRBJ2-1; D is perhaps TRBD1 or TRBD2 (5 bases each). Germline V lookup: CDR1 SNHLY, CDR2 FYNNEI. This CDR3 is 16 amino acids long. V lost 4 bases to trimming and J lost 3 bases, with 16 bases between them. CDR3 sequence reads: CASSVSSGTYYNEQFF. The CDR3 coding sequence is TGTGCCAGCAGTGTATCCTCAGGGACGTACTACAATGAGCAGTTCTTC.

The sample holds a few counts of this clonotype. The chain couples TRBV20-1 to TRBJ2-7; D perhaps matches TRBD2 (5 bases). Trimming took off 0 bases at V and 2 bases at J, with 20 bases between the two ends. The CDR3 is made up of 17 amino acids. The germline V gene encodes CDR1 DFQATT and CDR2 SNEGSKA (reference sequence). The CDR3 bases are TGCAGTGCTAGAGATCGTATGGGTGCTAGCTTCGCCTACGAGCAGTACTTC. Amino acids: CSARDRMGASFAYEQYF.

The chain recombines TRBV7-9 with TRBJ2-2; D is ambiguous. Trimming removed 1 base at V and 6 bases at J, with 6 bases between. Germline assignment: CDR1 SEHNR and CDR2 FQNEAQ (reference sequence). There are 13 residues in the CDR3. CDR3 nucleotides: TGTGCCAGCAGCTTAGGCCATGCCGGGGAGCTGTTTTTT. It encodes CASSLGHAGELFF.

This chain connects TRBV13 to TRBJ2-1, with 9 bases lining up with TRBD2. Germline assignment: CDR1 PRHDT and CDR2 FYEKMQ (reference sequence). The junction had 8 bases not matched to a gene; V was cut back by 1 base and J by 4 bases. The CDR3 extends over 17 amino acids. The CDR3 region has the DNA TGTGCCAGCAGCTTAGCCCGGCGGGAGGGGCCTTACAATGAGCAGTTCTTC. Translation: CASSLARREGPYNEQFF.

J is TRBJ1-1 and V is TRBV12-3 or TRBV12-4; D ambiguous. The CDR3 is 14 amino acids. V was shortened by 5 bases and J by 4 bases, with 14 bases between the two germline ends. The CDR3 coding sequence is TGTGCCAGCAGTATCGGCCTGGGTAGCACTGAAGCTTTCTTT. Its translation is CASSIGLGSTEAFF.

V usage is TRBV9 and J usage is TRBJ1-3; possible D gene TRBD1, 5 bases. This CDR3 is 15 amino acids long. Trimming stripped 4 bases from V and 0 bases from J, with 11 bases between. Germline lookup yields CDR1 SGDLS and CDR2 YYNGEE. CDR3 nucleotides: TGTGCCAGCAGCAGGGGACGGATCTCTGGAAACACCATATATTTT. It is translated as CASSRGRISGNTIYF.

The chain links TRBV6-2 or TRBV6-3 to TRBJ2-3, with TRBD2 matching over 8 bases. Germline lookup yields CDR1 MNHEY and CDR2 SVGEGT. The length of the CDR3 is 18 residues. Trimming cost V 5 bases and J 6 bases; bases outside gene matches: 19. Here the CDR3 reads CASSPLRVGAGDSDTQYF. DNA of the CDR3: TGTGCCAGCAGTCCGCTTAGAGTAGGAGCGGGAGACTCGGATACGCAGTATTTT.

The chain uses TRBV5-1 and TRBJ1-1; D unresolved. CDR3 size: 13 residues. The V end was cut by 4 bases, the J end by 3 bases, with 10 bases between. The germline gives CDR1 SGHRS, CDR2 YFSETQ. The CDR3 reads CASSLREYTEAFF. The CDR3 bases are TGCGCCAGCAGCCTCCGGGAGTACACTGAAGCTTTCTTT. Based on the CDR3 plus reference TRBV5-1 and TRBJ1-1, the full variable domain is KAGVTQTPRYLIKTRGQQVTLSCSPISGHRSVSWYQQTPGQGLQFLFEYFSETQRNKGNFPGRFSGRQFSNSRSEMNVSTLELGDSALYLCASSLREYTEAFFGQGTRLTVV.

This rearrangement joins TRBV7-9 to TRBJ1-3; 7 bases fit TRBD1. Unmatched junction bases numbered 5, after V lost 2 bases and J lost 1 base. CDR3 length: 16 residues. Germline V gives CDR1 SEHNR, CDR2 FQNEAQ (reference sequence). The CDR3 spells CASSLLGGASGNTIYF. CDR3 DNA: TGTGCCAGCAGCTTATTAGGGGGCGCGTCTGGAAACACCATATATTTT.

This clonotype has just a few counts. The chain links TRBV9 to TRBJ2-3; TRBD2 aligns across 10 bases. Per germline, CDR1 SGDLS and CDR2 YYNGEE. The CDR3 runs 16 residues. The V gene end was trimmed by 4 bases and the J gene end by 3 bases; junction bases not matched to a gene: 8. CDR3 region: CASSPSGRVLTDTQYF. CDR3 in DNA: TGTGCCAGCAGCCCCAGCGGGAGGGTCCTGACAGATACGCAGTATTTT.

This clonotype came up many times. The rearrangement joins TRBV4-3 to TRBJ2-2, with a tentative D call TRBD1 (6 bases). The CDR3 is made up of 16 amino acids. V lost 0 bases and J 4 bases, leaving 12 bases between the germline ends. CDR1 and CDR2 (germline): LGHNA, YSLEER. CDR3 amino acids: CASSQEGRGPTGELFF. The CDR3 DNA sequence: TGCGCCAGCAGCCAAGAGGGCAGGGGACCCACCGGGGAGCTGTTTTTT.

The rearrangement joins TRBV6-1 to TRBJ2-7; D might be TRBD1 (5 bases). Per the germline V gene, CDR1 is MNHNS and CDR2 is SASEGT. V was cut by 5 bases and J by 3 bases, with 14 bases left in between. The CDR3 is 14 residues long. This CDR3 reads CASSPHGQHYEQYF. Written as DNA, the CDR3 is TGTGCCAGCAGTCCCCACGGACAACACTACGAGCAGTACTTC.

This clonotype was counted between two and nine times. V gene TRBV20-1 combines with J gene TRBJ1-5; no definite D call. Trimming left V 0 bases short and J 5 bases short, with 5 bases between. The germline V gene has CDR1 DFQATT and CDR2 SNEGSKA (reference sequence). This CDR3 has 12 amino acids. The CDR3 is CSARDYHQPQHF. The CDR3 nucleotides read TGCAGTGCTAGAGATTATCATCAGCCCCAGCATTTT.

The V and J genes are TRBV20-1 and TRBJ2-5; 13 bases map to TRBD2. The CDR3 has 16 residues. Losses at the gene ends were 2 bases for V and 5 bases for J; bases not matched to a gene: 8. The germline V gene has CDR1 DFQATT and CDR2 SNEGSKA (reference sequence). The CDR3 sequence is CSARKLAGGPAETQYF. For the CDR3, the DNA is TGCAGTGCTAGAAAACTAGCGGGGGGGCCGGCGGAGACCCAGTACTTC.

This sequence joins TRBV5-6 and TRBJ2-2; the D gene could be TRBD1 or TRBD2 (5 bases each). From germline, CDR1 is SGHDT and CDR2 YYEEEE. The CDR3 consists of 16 residues. Deletions cut 1 base from V and 7 bases from J, with 17 bases between. CDR3 in DNA: TGTGCCAGCAGCTTGTCGGGGCAGGAGCCGGGCGGGGAGCTGTTTTTT. It specifies CASSLSGQEPGGELFF.

This clonotype occurred many times. This chain connects TRBV4-2 to TRBJ2-7; 8 bases fit TRBD1. This CDR3 region has 14 residues. The junction had 3 bases not matched to a gene; V was cut back by 0 bases and J by 5 bases. Germline V gene lookup returns CDR1 LGHNA and CDR2 YNFKEQ. This CDR3 is CASSQEQGANEQYF. CDR3 coding DNA: TGTGCCAGCAGCCAAGAGCAGGGGGCGAACGAGCAGTACTTC.